The clone carrying this TCR beta chain was seen ten or more times. Its antigen is currently unknown. The junction and the germline gene differ at one end; a read error may be behind it. It was RNA transcripts that yielded the amplified TCR beta CDR3 regions. The TCR CDR3 first-round RT-PCR relied on the HTBI primer set. MiXCR, run by TCRdb on the multiplex PCR reads, gives a single entry per CDR3 protein. The table shows 450,000 to 650,000 distinct CDR3 sequences, with around 20% occurring only once. The data are from a study of T cells in Graves' hyperthyroidism and ophthalmopathy. Findings and limits, study-wide: Through a model of 13 V-J features, ophthalmopathy was separated from stable hyperthyroidism. Blood also held most thyroid clonotypes expanded beyond 0.001.

The CDR3 runs 15 residues. From germline, CDR1 is SSHAT and CDR2 FNYEAQ (reference sequence). Clinical symptoms, serum thyroxine and TRAb, thyroid ultrasound and orbital computed tomography were used for the diagnoses. This TCR derives from a man aged 18-30 years with Graves' hyperthyroidism. The chain couples TRBV7-7 to TRBJ2-5; D may be TRBD2 (7 bases). The sequencing input was blood. In DNA, the CDR3 is TGTGCTAGCAGCCTAGGGGGAGGGGAGCAAGAGACCCAGTACTTC. This encodes CASSLGGGEQETQYF.